These 27 T cell receptor beta chains were all obtained from the same sample, sequenced in a study of blood T cell repertoires in COVID-19. The repertoire was sequenced with immunoSEQ multiplex PCR; TCRdb's copy has only in-frame clones and lacks some. The sample consists of over 70,000 clones, less than 85% of them appearing once. The specimen sequenced was peripheral blood. These receptors were taken from a woman of 80 years or more with acute or convalescent COVID-19.

The chain employs TRBV24-1 and TRBJ2-2; D perhaps matches TRBD2 (6 bases). Trimming took 2 bases from V and 6 from J, leaving 15 bases between them. CDR3 length: 16 amino acids. Germline V lookup: CDR1 KGHDR, CDR2 SFDVKD. The CDR3 region is CATSDSSATRAGELFF. CDR3 sequence (DNA): TGTGCCACCAGTGATTCTAGCGCCACTCGGGCCGGGGAGCTGTTTTTT.

The rearrangement uses TRBV6-6 and TRBJ1-5; 7 nucleotides match TRBD1. J gave up 4 bases and V 8 bases, and 8 bases lay outside the gene matches. The CDR3 covers 14 residues. CDR1 is MNHNY, CDR2 SVGAGI, per germline (reference sequence). CDR3 sequence reads: CASGKQGPNQPQHF. The CDR3 DNA sequence: TGTGCCAGCGGAAAACAGGGGCCAAATCAGCCCCAGCATTTT.

The chain carries TRBV7-3 and TRBJ1-2; 9 bases fit TRBD1. The CDR3 has 18 residues. V lost 4 bases, J lost 0 bases, and 12 bases stayed unmatched. From germline, CDR1 is SGHTA and CDR2 FQGTGA. The CDR3 protein is CASSSMGQGRLPNYGYTF. CDR3 DNA sequence: TGTGCCAGCAGCTCGATGGGACAGGGAAGGTTACCTAACTATGGCTACACCTTC.

This chain joins TRBV19 and TRBJ1-5; D is perhaps TRBD1 (6 bases). CDR1 is LNHDA and CDR2 is SQIVND in the germline V gene (reference sequence). The CDR3 covers 16 residues. Trimming took 1 base from V and 2 from J, leaving 12 bases between them. CDR3 bases: TGTGCCAGTAGTATAGTCACAGGGTTTGGCAATCAGCCCCAGCATTTT. It specifies CASSIVTGFGNQPQHF.

This clone was detected only once. The rearrangement joins TRBV5-4 to TRBJ2-1; no definite D call. Trimming took off 0 bases at V and 0 bases at J, with 7 bases between the two ends. The CDR3 contains 15 residues. CDR1 and CDR2 from the germline V gene are SGHNT and YYREEE (reference sequence). The CDR3 nucleotides are TGTGCCAGCAGCTTGGTGGCTAGCTCCTACAATGAGCAGTTCTTC. Amino acid sequence: CASSLVASSYNEQFF.

In DNA, the CDR3 is TGTGCCAGCAGTTACTCGAGGTGGAGCTCCTACAATGAGCAGTTCTTC. Its translation is CASSYSRWSSYNEQFF. This chain uses TRBV6-5 with TRBJ2-1; no definite D call. CDR1 is MNHEY and CDR2 is SVGAGI in the germline V gene. Trimming removed 0 bases from V and 0 bases from J, with 9 bases in between. This CDR3 region has 16 residues.

The CDR3 sequence is CSAGGGLAGVREQFF. CDR3 nucleotide sequence: TGCAGTGCTGGTGGAGGACTAGCGGGAGTTCGTGAGCAGTTCTTC. The chain combines TRBV20-1 with TRBJ2-1, with 13 nucleotides matching TRBD2. The CDR3 spans 15 residues. The V gene end was trimmed by 5 bases and the J gene end by 9 bases; junction bases not matched to a gene: 10. Germline values: CDR1 DFQATT, CDR2 SNEGSKA (reference sequence).

The chain combines TRBV19 with TRBJ2-7; 10 bases are a match to TRBD2. The CDR3 runs to 17 residues. V dropped 6 bases and J dropped 2; count of bases not matched to a gene: 13. Germline assignment: CDR1 LNHDA and CDR2 SQIVND (reference sequence). This CDR3 is CASSPWASGSRAYEQYF. CDR3 coding DNA: TGTGCCAGTAGCCCCTGGGCTAGCGGGAGTCGGGCCTACGAGCAGTACTTC.

The genes are TRBV19 and TRBJ2-7; TRBD2 might be the D (5 bases). Germline lookup yields CDR1 LNHDA and CDR2 SQIVND (reference sequence). The CDR3 runs 16 residues. Trimming stripped 3 bases from V and 3 bases from J, with 18 bases between. CDR3 DNA: TGTGCCAGTAGTATCCCCCCGGCTAGCAGTTACTACGAGCAGTACTTC. Translated, it gives CASSIPPASSYYEQYF. Supplemented by reference TRBV19 and TRBJ2-7, the full variable domain reads DGGITQSPKYLFRKEGQNVTLSCEQNLNHDAMYWYRQDPGQGLRLIYYSQIVNDFQKGDIAEGYSVSREKKESFPLTVTSAQKNPTAFYLCASSIPPASSYYEQYFGPGTRLTVT.

In this sample, this clone turned up once. The rearrangement uses TRBV3-1 (or the pseudogene TRBV3-2) and TRBJ2-1, with 11 bases that match TRBD2. Germline loops: CDR1 LGHDT, CDR2 YNNKEL (reference sequence). CDR3 length equals 14 residues. The J segment lost 10 bases and the V segment lost 4 bases, leaving 6 bases of the junction unmatched. For the CDR3, the DNA is TGTGCCAGCAGCCCCGGGACTAGCGGCGGAGAGCAGTTCTTC. Encoded protein: CASSPGTSGGEQFF.

The chain carries TRBV5-1 and TRBJ1-1, with TRBD1 identical over 7 bases. There are 13 residues in the CDR3. Losses at the gene ends were 3 bases for V and 5 bases for J; bases not matched to a gene: 4. From germline, CDR1 is SGHRS and CDR2 YFSETQ. The CDR3 DNA reads as TGCGCCAGCAGCTCTGCAGGGGGAACTGAAGCTTTCTTT. It encodes CASSSAGGTEAFF.

This clone was observed a single time. The chain uses TRBV4-1 and TRBJ1-6; 11 nucleotides align to TRBD1. This CDR3 comprises 16 residues. Germline CDR1 is MGHRA and CDR2 is YSYEKL. Unmatched junction bases numbered 3, after V lost 4 bases and J lost 4 bases. CDR3 coding DNA: TGCGCCAGCAGCCTAGGACAGGGGGCGTATAATTCACCCCTCCACTTT. It specifies CASSLGQGAYNSPLHF.

In nucleotides, the CDR3 is TGCGCCAGCAGCTTTAGAGGGGGAGGGCTCTACGAGCAGTACTTC. It specifies CASSFRGGGLYEQYF. V and J are TRBV5-1 and TRBJ2-7, with D possibly matching TRBD2 (7 bases). V shed 2 bases and J shed 3 bases, with 15 bases lying between them. This CDR3 spans 15 amino acids. In germline, CDR1 is SGHRS, CDR2 YFSETQ.

The chain recombines TRBV7-2 with TRBJ2-1; 7 bases align to TRBD2. The CDR3 is 15 amino acids. V gave up 4 bases and J gave up 7 bases; unmatched junction bases: 10. The germline gives CDR1 SGHTA, CDR2 FQGNSA. CDR3 nucleotide sequence: TGTGCCAGCAGCTACACTAGCGCCCAAGGAAATGAGCAGTTCTTC. Residues: CASSYTSAQGNEQFF.

The gene calls are TRBV2 and TRBJ2-7, with 8 bases identical to TRBD2. Germline V gene data show CDR1 as SNHLY and CDR2 as FYNNEI. J lost 3 bases, V lost 6 bases, and 7 bases had no gene match. CDR3 length: 14 residues. The CDR3 spells CASSPGTRLYEQYF. DNA of the CDR3: TGTGCCAGCAGCCCAGGGACTAGGCTCTACGAGCAGTACTTC.

This rearrangement joins TRBV27 to TRBJ2-3; D remains unclear. Trimming stripped 5 bases from V and 1 base from J, with 19 bases between. The CDR3 totals 17 residues. Germline V gene data show CDR1 as MNHEY and CDR2 as SMNVEV (reference sequence). CDR3 amino acids: CASSPLNSDSGTDTQYF. In nucleotides, the CDR3 is TGTGCCAGCAGTCCTCTCAACTCTGACTCCGGCACAGATACGCAGTATTTT.

The chain employs TRBV5-1 and TRBJ2-7; D may be TRBD2 (6 bases). Germline V gene sequence: CDR1 SGHRS, CDR2 YFSETQ. V dropped 0 bases and J dropped 3 bases, with 16 bases sitting between them. The CDR3 consists of 16 residues. CDR3 residues: CASSLEVSGGDYEQYF. DNA of the CDR3: TGCGCCAGCAGCTTGGAAGTCAGTGGCGGGGACTACGAGCAGTACTTC.

The chain combines TRBV25-1 with TRBJ2-1; 9 bases align to TRBD1. CDR3 length: 14 amino acids. Losses at the gene ends were 4 bases for V and 7 bases for J; bases not matched to a gene: 5. Germline V gene lookup returns CDR1 MGHDK and CDR2 SYGVNS. This chain's CDR3 is CASSGWTGENEQFF. DNA for the CDR3: TGTGCCAGCAGTGGGTGGACAGGGGAAAATGAGCAGTTCTTC.

This clone was recorded only once. The chain links TRBV3-1 (or the pseudogene TRBV3-2) to TRBJ1-2; 7 nucleotides match TRBD1. The CDR3 runs to 15 residues. CDR1 and CDR2 (germline): LGHDT, YNNKEL (reference sequence). After removal of 7 bases from V and 5 bases from J, the junction contained 13 bases not matched to a gene. CDR3 sequence: CASKHSTGASYGYTF. CDR3 in DNA: TGTGCCAGCAAACACAGCACAGGGGCATCATATGGCTACACCTTC.

The rearrangement joins TRBV7-8 to TRBJ2-7; D is unclear. Germline V gene sequence: CDR1 SGHVS, CDR2 FQNEAQ. The CDR3 is 13 amino acids. The germline V and J ends were trimmed by 1 base and 6 bases, with 10 bases remaining between them. CDR3 in DNA: TGTGCCAGCAGCTTAGAACTAATGGGCGAGCAGTACTTC. Translated, it gives CASSLELMGEQYF.

The J gene is TRBJ2-3, the V gene TRBV18; 9 nucleotides line up with TRBD1. CDR1 and CDR2 (germline): KGHSH, LQKENI. J was trimmed by 3 bases and V by 6 bases; bases with no gene match: 4. The CDR3 runs to 14 residues. CDR3 DNA: TGTGCCAGCTCGGGACAGGGATGGACAGATACGCAGTATTTT. Its translation: CASSGQGWTDTQYF.

The gene calls are TRBV20-1 and TRBJ2-7; D may be TRBD1 (5 bases). Trimming left V 6 bases short and J 0 bases short, with 15 bases between. This CDR3 comprises 14 residues. In germline, CDR1 is DFQATT, CDR2 SNEGSKA (reference sequence). CDR3 DNA: TGCAGTGCCAGTCTTGGTGGGGCCTCCTACGAGCAGTACTTC. Protein sequence: CSASLGGASYEQYF.

V and J are TRBV5-5 and TRBJ2-7; TRBD1 matches 9 bases. Germline loops: CDR1 SGHKS, CDR2 YYEKEE (reference sequence). This CDR3 comprises 16 residues. The junction had 8 bases not matched to a gene; V was cut back by 4 bases and J by 0 bases. CDR3 DNA: TGTGCCAGCAGCAGGACCGGGACAGGGAGCTCCTACGAGCAGTACTTC. Protein sequence: CASSRTGTGSSYEQYF.

This sequence joins TRBV7-2 and TRBJ2-7; 7 bases fit TRBD2. Per the germline V gene, CDR1 is SGHTA and CDR2 is FQGNSA. V shed 1 base, J shed 6 bases, and the junction held 9 bases outside the gene matches. This CDR3 contains 15 residues. This CDR3 is CASSLVSGSGGEQYF. The CDR3 DNA follows: TGTGCCAGCAGCTTAGTATCTGGGTCGGGAGGCGAGCAGTACTTC.

The chain employs TRBV19 and TRBJ1-5; D is unresolved. The CDR3 is 15 residues long. Germline V lookup: CDR1 LNHDA, CDR2 SQIVND (reference sequence). V was pared by 7 bases and J by 3 bases, with 16 bases between. As DNA, the CDR3 is TGTGCCAGTAACCCGAGGCGGGGAGACAATCAGCCCCAGCATTTT. Protein sequence: CASNPRRGDNQPQHF.

This chain links TRBV2 with TRBJ1-2, with D maybe TRBD1 (6 bases). Germline assignment: CDR1 SNHLY and CDR2 FYNNEI. The V gene lost 6 bases and the J gene lost 5 bases, with 16 bases spanning the gap. The CDR3 runs 14 residues. The CDR3 region has the DNA TGTGCCAGCAGCTCAGGGGCCCTGGCGTATGGCTACACCTTC. Its translation: CASSSGALAYGYTF. Filled out from reference TRBV2 and TRBJ1-2, the complete variable domain reads EPEVTQTPSHQVTQMGQEVILRCVPISNHLYFYWYRQILGQKVEFLVSFYNNEISEKSEIFDDQFSVERPDGSNFTLKIRSTKLEDSAMYFCASSSGALAYGYTFGSGTRLTVV.

The chain joins TRBV19 to TRBJ2-7, with TRBD1 matching over 12 bases. V gave up 5 bases and J gave up 5 bases; unmatched junction bases: 7. From germline, CDR1 is LNHDA and CDR2 SQIVND (reference sequence). This CDR3 comprises 15 residues. The CDR3 DNA reads TGTGCCAGTAGTGTCACCGGGACAGGGGGCAACGAGCAGTACTTC. It translates to CASSVTGTGGNEQYF.